This TCR beta chain was sequenced for a study of identical twins. MiXCR was run by TCRdb on the 5' RACE reads, yielding one entry per CDR3 protein. The table has 1.5 million to 2 million distinct CDR3 sequences, around 33% seen once. Germline trimming cut 5 bases from V and 1 base from J; bases unmatched to any gene: 10. This CDR3 spans 16 amino acids. Looked up from germline, CDR1 is MDHEN and CDR2 is SYDVKM. The donors were all healthy and Caucasian. Of note for this clonotype: The antigen remains undetermined.

Study results and limitations: Fewer insertions characterized abundant cord blood beta clonotypes, whereas memory repertoires showed none. Conclusions were drawn cross-sectionally by statistical analysis, without following the same donors.

The sample taken for sequencing was cord blood. The sequence came from a newborn girl in good health. The genes are TRBV28 and TRBJ2-7; 8 positions agree with TRBD1. The CDR3 is CASSPQDRALSYEQYF. As DNA, the CDR3 is TGTGCCAGCAGTCCCCAGGACAGGGCCTTATCCTACGAGCAGTACTTC. Full variable domain (missing parts from reference TRBV28 and TRBJ2-7): DVKVTQSSRYLVKRTGEKVFLECVQDMDHENMFWYRQDPGLGLRLIYFSYDVKMKEKGDIPEGYSVSREKKERFSLILESASTNQTSMYLCASSPQDRALSYEQYFGPGTRLTVT.